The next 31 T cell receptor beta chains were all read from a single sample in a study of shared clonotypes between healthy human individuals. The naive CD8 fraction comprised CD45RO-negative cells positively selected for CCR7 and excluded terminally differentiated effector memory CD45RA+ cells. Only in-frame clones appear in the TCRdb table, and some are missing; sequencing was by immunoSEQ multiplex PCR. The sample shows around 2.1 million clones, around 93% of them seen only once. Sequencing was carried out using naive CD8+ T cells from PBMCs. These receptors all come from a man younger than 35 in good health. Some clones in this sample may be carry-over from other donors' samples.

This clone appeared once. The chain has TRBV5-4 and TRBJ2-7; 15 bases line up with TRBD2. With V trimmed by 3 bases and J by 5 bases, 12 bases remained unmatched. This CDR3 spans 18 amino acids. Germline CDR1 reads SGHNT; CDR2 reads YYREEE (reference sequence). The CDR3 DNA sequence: TGTGCCAGCAGCTGGGGAGCCGGGACTAGCGGGAGGTTCGACGAGCAGTACTTC. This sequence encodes CASSWGAGTSGRFDEQYF.

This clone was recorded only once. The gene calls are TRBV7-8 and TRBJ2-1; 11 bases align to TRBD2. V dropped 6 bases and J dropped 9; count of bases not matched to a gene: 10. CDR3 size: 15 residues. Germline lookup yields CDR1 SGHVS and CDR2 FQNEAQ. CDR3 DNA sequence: TGTGCCAGCAGATCTACTAGCGGGAGAGGAAGTGAGCAGTTCTTC. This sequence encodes CASRSTSGRGSEQFF.

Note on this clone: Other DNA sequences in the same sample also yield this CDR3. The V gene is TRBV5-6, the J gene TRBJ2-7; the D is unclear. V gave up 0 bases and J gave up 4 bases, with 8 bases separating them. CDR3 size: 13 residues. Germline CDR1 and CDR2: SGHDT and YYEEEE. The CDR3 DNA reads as TGTGCCAGCAGCTTGGACGGCAGTTACGAGCAGTACTTC. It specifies CASSLDGSYEQYF.

This CDR3 is CAISESGQGALNEQFF. The CDR3 DNA follows: TGTGCCATCAGTGAGTCCGGACAGGGGGCCTTAAATGAGCAGTTCTTC. The chain employs TRBV10-3 and TRBJ2-1; TRBD1 agrees at 11 bases. The CDR3 runs 16 residues. Germline trimming cut 0 bases from V and 7 bases from J; bases unmatched to any gene: 5. Looked up from germline, CDR1 is ENHRY and CDR2 is SYGVKD.

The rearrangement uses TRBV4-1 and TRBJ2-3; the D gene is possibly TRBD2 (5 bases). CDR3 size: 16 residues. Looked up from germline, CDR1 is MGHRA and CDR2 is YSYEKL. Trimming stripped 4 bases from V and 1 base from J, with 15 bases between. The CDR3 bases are TGCGCCAGCAGCCTAGGTAGGGCTAGCCGCACAGATACGCAGTATTTT. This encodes CASSLGRASRTDTQYF.

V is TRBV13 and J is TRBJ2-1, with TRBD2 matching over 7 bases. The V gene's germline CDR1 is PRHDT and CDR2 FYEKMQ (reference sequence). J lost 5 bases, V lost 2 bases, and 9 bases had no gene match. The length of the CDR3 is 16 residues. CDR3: CASSLPRPSGDNEQFF. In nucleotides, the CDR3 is TGTGCCAGCAGCTTACCCCGGCCTAGCGGTGACAATGAGCAGTTCTTC.

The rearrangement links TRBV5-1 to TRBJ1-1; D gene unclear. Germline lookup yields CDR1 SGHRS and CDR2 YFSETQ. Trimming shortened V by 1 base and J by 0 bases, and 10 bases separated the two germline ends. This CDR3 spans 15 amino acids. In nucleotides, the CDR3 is TGCGCCAGCAGCTTGAGCGGGCAGCTGAACACTGAAGCTTTCTTT. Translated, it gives CASSLSGQLNTEAFF. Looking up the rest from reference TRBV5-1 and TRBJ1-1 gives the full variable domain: KAGVTQTPRYLIKTRGQQVTLSCSPISGHRSVSWYQQTPGQGLQFLFEYFSETQRNKGNFPGRFSGRQFSNSRSEMNVSTLELGDSALYLCASSLSGQLNTEAFFGQGTRLTVV.

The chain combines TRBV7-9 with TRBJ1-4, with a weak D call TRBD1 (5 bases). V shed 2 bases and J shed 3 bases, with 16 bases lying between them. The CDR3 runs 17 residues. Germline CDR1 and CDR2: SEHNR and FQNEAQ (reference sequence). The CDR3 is CASSLSLSGGPNEKLFF. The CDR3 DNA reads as TGTGCCAGCAGCTTAAGTTTGTCGGGGGGACCTAATGAAAAACTGTTTTTT.

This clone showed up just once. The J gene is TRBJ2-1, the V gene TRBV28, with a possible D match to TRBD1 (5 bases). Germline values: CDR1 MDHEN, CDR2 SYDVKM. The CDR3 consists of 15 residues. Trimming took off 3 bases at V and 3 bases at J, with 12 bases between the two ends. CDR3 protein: CASSFWQGDYNEQFF. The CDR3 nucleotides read TGTGCCAGCAGTTTTTGGCAGGGTGACTACAATGAGCAGTTCTTC.

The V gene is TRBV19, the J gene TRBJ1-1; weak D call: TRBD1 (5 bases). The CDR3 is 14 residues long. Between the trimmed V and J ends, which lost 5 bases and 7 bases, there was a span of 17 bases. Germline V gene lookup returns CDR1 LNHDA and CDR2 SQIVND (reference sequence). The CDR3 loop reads CASSPQTEAGEAFF. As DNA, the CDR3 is TGTGCCAGTAGTCCCCAGACAGAAGCGGGTGAAGCTTTCTTT.

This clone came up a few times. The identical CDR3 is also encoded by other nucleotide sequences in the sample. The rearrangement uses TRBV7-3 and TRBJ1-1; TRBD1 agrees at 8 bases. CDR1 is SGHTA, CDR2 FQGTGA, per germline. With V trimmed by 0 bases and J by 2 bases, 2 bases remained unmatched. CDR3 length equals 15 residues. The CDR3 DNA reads TGTGCCAGCAGCTTAACTGGGACAGGCAACACTGAAGCTTTCTTT. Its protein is CASSLTGTGNTEAFF. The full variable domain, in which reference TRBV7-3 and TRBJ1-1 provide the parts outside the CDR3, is GAGVSQTPSNKVTEKGKYVELRCDPISGHTALYWYRQSLGQGPEFLIYFQGTGAADDSGLPNDRFFAVRPEGSVSTLKIQRTERGDSAVYLCASSLTGTGNTEAFFGQGTRLTVV.

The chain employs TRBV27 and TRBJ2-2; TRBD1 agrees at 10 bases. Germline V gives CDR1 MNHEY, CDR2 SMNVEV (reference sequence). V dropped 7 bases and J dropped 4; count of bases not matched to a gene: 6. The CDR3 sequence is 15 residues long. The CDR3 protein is CASKGRTGGTGELFF. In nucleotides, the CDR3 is TGTGCCAGCAAGGGACGGACAGGGGGCACCGGGGAGCTGTTTTTT.

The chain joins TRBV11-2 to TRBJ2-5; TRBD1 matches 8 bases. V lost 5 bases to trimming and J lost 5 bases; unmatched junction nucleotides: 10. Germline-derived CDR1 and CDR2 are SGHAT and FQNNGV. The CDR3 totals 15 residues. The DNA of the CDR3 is TGTGCCAGCAGCCCGCGGGACAGGCGAGGGGAGACCCAGTACTTC. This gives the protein CASSPRDRRGETQYF.

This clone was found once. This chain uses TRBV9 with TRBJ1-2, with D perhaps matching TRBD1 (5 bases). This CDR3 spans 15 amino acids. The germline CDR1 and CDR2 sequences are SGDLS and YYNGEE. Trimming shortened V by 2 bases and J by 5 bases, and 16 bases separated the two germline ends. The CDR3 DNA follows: TGTGCCAGCAGCGTCTCGGCAGGGCTGGGGTATGGCTACACCTTC. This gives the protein CASSVSAGLGYGYTF.

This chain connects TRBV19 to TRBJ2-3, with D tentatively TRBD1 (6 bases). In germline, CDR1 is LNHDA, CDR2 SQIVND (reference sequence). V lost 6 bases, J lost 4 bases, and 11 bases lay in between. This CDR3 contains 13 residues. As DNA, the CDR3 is TGTGCCAGTAGACAGGGCTTTCCAGATACGCAGTATTTT. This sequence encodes CASRQGFPDTQYF.

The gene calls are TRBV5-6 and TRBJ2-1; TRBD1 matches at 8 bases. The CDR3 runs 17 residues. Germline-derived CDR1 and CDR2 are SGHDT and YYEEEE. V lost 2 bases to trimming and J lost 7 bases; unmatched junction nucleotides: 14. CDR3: CASSFIPGQARWNEQFF. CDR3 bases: TGTGCCAGCAGCTTCATTCCGGGACAGGCCAGGTGGAATGAGCAGTTCTTC.

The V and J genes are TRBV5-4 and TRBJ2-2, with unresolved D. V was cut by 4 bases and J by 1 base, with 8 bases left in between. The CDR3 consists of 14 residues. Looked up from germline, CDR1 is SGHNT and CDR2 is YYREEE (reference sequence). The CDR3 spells CASSIDMNTGELFF. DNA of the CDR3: TGTGCCAGCAGCATTGACATGAACACCGGGGAGCTGTTTTTT.

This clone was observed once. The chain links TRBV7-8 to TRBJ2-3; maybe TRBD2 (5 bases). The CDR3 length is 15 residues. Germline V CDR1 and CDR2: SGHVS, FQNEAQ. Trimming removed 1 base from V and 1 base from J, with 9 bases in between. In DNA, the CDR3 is TGTGCCAGCAGCTTAGGTGGGAGAGGCACAGATACGCAGTATTTT. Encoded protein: CASSLGGRGTDTQYF.

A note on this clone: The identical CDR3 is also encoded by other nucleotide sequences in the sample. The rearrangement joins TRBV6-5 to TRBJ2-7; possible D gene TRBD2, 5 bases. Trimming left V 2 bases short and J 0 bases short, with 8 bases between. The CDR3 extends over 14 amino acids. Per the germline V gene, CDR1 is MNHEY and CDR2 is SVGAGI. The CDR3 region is CASSYGGNSYEQYF. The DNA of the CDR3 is TGTGCCAGCAGTTACGGAGGAAACTCCTACGAGCAGTACTTC.

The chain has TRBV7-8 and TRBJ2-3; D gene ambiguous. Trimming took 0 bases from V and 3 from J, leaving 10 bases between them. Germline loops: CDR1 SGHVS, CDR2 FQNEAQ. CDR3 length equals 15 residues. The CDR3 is CASSLAVRPTDTQYF. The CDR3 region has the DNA TGTGCCAGCAGCTTAGCGGTACGCCCTACAGATACGCAGTATTTT.

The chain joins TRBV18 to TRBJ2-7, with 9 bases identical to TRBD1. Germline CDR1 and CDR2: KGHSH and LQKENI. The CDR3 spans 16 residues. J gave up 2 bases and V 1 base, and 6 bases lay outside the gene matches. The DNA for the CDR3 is TGTGCCAGCTCACCACGGACAGGGGCATTCCCCTACGAGCAGTACTTC. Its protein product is CASSPRTGAFPYEQYF.

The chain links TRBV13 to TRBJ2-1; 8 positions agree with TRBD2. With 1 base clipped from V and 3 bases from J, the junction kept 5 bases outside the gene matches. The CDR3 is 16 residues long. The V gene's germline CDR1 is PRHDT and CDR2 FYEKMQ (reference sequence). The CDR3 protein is CASSLALAGFYNEQFF. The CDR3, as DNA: TGTGCCAGCAGCTTAGCTCTAGCGGGTTTCTACAATGAGCAGTTCTTC.

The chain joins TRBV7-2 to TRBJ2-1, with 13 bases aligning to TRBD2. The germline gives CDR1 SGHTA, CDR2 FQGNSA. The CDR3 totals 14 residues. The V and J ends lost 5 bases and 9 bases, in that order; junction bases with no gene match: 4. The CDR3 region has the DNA TGTGCCAGCAGCCCTGGACTAGCGGGAGTTGAGCAGTTCTTC. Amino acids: CASSPGLAGVEQFF.

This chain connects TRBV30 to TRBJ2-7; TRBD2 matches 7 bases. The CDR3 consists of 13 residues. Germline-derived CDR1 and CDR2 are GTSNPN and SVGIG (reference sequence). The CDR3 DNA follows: TGTGCTGGGGGGGGACGCCGAGTTTACGAGCAGTACTTC. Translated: CAGGGRRVYEQYF. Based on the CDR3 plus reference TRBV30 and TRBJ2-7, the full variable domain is SQTIHQWPATLVQPVGSPLSLECTVEGTSNPNLYWYRQAAGRGLQLLFYSVGIGQISSEVPQNLSASRPQDRQFILSSKKLLLSDSGFYLCAGGGRRVYEQYFGPGTRLTVT.

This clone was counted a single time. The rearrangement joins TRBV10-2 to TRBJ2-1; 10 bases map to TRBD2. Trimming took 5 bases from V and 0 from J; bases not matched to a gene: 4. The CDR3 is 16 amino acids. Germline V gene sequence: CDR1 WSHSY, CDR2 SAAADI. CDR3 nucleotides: TGCGCCAGCAGTCGACTAGCGGGCCACTCCTACAATGAGCAGTTCTTC. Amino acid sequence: CASSRLAGHSYNEQFF.

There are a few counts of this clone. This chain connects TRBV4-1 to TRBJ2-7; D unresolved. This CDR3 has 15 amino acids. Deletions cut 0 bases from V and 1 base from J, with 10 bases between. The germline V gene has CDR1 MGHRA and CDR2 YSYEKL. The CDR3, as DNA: TGCGCCAGCAGCCAAGACAGGCAAACTTCCTACGAGCAGTACTTC. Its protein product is CASSQDRQTSYEQYF.

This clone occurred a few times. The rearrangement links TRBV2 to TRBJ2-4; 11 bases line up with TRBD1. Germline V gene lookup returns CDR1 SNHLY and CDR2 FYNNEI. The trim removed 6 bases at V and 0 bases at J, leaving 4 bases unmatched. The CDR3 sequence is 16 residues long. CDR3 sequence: CASRGTGGLAKNIQYF. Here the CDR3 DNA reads TGTGCCAGCAGGGGGACAGGGGGATTAGCCAAAAACATTCAGTACTTC.

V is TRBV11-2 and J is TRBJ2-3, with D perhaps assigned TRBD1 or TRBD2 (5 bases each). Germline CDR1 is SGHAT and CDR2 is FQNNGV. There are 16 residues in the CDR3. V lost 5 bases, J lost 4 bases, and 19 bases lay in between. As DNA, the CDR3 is TGTGCCAGCAGCCCCTGGGACCCGGTAATCTCAGATACGCAGTATTTT. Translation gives CASSPWDPVISDTQYF.

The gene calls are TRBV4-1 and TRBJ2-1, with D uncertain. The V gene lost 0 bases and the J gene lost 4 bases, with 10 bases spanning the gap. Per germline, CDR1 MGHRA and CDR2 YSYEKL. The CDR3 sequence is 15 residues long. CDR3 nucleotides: TGCGCCAGCAGCCAAGATAACGCAGATTACAATGAGCAGTTCTTC. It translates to CASSQDNADYNEQFF.

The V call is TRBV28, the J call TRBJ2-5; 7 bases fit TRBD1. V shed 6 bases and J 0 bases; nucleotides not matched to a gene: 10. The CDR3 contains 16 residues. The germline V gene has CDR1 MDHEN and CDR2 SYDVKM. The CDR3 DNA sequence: TGTGCCAGCAGACAGCGACAGGGCCTTTACCAAGAGACCCAGTACTTC. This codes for CASRQRQGLYQETQYF.

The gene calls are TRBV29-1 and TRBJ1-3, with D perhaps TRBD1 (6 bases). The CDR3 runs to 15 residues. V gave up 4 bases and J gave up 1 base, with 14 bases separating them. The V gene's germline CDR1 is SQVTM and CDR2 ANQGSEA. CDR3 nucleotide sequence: TGCAGCGTTGTCACAGGGATAATGTCTGGAAACACCATATATTTT. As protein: CSVVTGIMSGNTIYF.